What follows are 31 T cell receptor beta chains derived from one specimen sequenced in a study of blood T cell repertoires in COVID-19. TCRdb's table, derived via immunoSEQ multiplex PCR, lists solely in-frame clones and lacks some. The data show 25,000 to 35,000 clones, around nine tenths seen once. The sample was peripheral blood. These TCRs come from a human donor in a cohort sampled during active COVID-19.

The chain combines TRBV11-2 with TRBJ2-5, with D perhaps matching TRBD2 (5 bases). Looked up from germline, CDR1 is SGHAT and CDR2 is FQNNGV. This CDR3 spans 15 amino acids. V lost 5 bases and J 5 bases, leaving 18 bases between the germline ends. This chain's CDR3 is CASSPSRSGWETQYF. The CDR3 DNA reads TGTGCCAGCAGCCCATCCCGGTCGGGATGGGAGACCCAGTACTTC.

CDR3: CASSSRGDNEQFF. The CDR3, as DNA: TGTGCCAGCAGCTCCAGGGGGGACAATGAGCAGTTCTTC. V gene TRBV7-9 combines with J gene TRBJ2-1; D perhaps matches TRBD1 (7 bases). Trimming left V 4 bases short and J 5 bases short, with 9 bases between. The CDR3 has 13 residues. Germline CDR1 is SEHNR and CDR2 is FQNEAQ (reference sequence).

The chain employs TRBV9 and TRBJ2-6; perhaps TRBD1 as D (6 bases). CDR3 length: 18 amino acids. Germline-derived CDR1 and CDR2 are SGDLS and YYNGEE. Trimming removed 2 bases at V and 0 bases at J, with 15 bases between. CDR3 nucleotide sequence: TGTGCCAGCAGCGTCGCCGGGACACGTAGCTCTGGGGCCAACGTCCTGACTTTC. Translated, it gives CASSVAGTRSSGANVLTF.

V and J are TRBV4-2 and TRBJ2-1, with 9 bases fitting TRBD2. Germline values: CDR1 LGHNA, CDR2 YNFKEQ. The CDR3 totals 21 residues. Trimming removed 3 bases from V and 6 bases from J; junction bases left unmatched: 24. In DNA, the CDR3 is TGTGCCAGCAGCCACCGGGGGACTCGCGGGGGGGCATATTCAGGCCCCAATGAGCAGTTCTTC. Protein: CASSHRGTRGGAYSGPNEQFF.

The V and J genes are TRBV4-1 and TRBJ2-3; TRBD2 aligns across 10 bases. V gave up 3 bases and J gave up 2 bases; unmatched junction bases: 5. The CDR3 consists of 16 residues. Germline V lookup: CDR1 MGHRA, CDR2 YSYEKL. The CDR3 is CASSQSAGGSTDTQYF. The CDR3 coding sequence is TGCGCCAGCAGCCAGTCAGCGGGGGGGTCCACAGATACGCAGTATTTT.

This clone was seen a few times. V and J are TRBV7-2 and TRBJ2-3, with 8 bases that match TRBD2. Losses at the gene ends were 0 bases for V and 2 bases for J; bases not matched to a gene: 7. Germline CDR1 and CDR2: SGHTA and FQGNSA. The CDR3 sequence is 17 residues long. CDR3 sequence (DNA): TGTGCCAGCAGCTTAGCGGGCGGGGGGCTTTTCACAGATACGCAGTATTTT. This translates into CASSLAGGGLFTDTQYF.

This clone was counted only a few times. The V call is TRBV6-5, the J call TRBJ1-5; possibly TRBD1 for D (5 bases). Germline CDR1 MNHEY, CDR2 SVGAGI. The CDR3 sequence is 14 residues long. Trimming cost V 5 bases and J 7 bases, with 15 bases left between them. The CDR3 DNA reads as TGTGCCAGCAGTCTCTCCGGGGGAGGACAGCCCCAGCATTTT. It codes for CASSLSGGGQPQHF.

This clone was found once. The genes are TRBV5-6 and TRBJ2-7; tentatively, D is TRBD2 (5 bases). The CDR3 consists of 14 residues. Germline values: CDR1 SGHDT, CDR2 YYEEEE. Trimming cost V 1 base and J 3 bases, with 11 bases left between them. As DNA, the CDR3 is TGTGCCAGCAGCTTGAAGGGAGACTACTACGAGCAGTACTTC. Protein product: CASSLKGDYYEQYF.

This chain links TRBV5-1 with TRBJ2-7; D gene uncertain. The CDR3 is 13 residues long. Trimming left V 2 bases short and J 1 base short, with 7 bases between. Germline V lookup: CDR1 SGHRS, CDR2 YFSETQ. DNA for the CDR3: TGCGCCAGCAGCTTCGGGTTTTCCTACGAGCAGTACTTC. Translating it yields CASSFGFSYEQYF.

V is TRBV7-3 and J is TRBJ2-2; possible D gene TRBD2, 7 bases. This CDR3 spans 16 amino acids. Germline V gene sequence: CDR1 SGHTA, CDR2 FQGTGA. The V end was cut by 1 base, the J end by 1 base, with 10 bases between. This chain's CDR3 is CASSLSGGQNTGELFF. The CDR3 DNA follows: TGTGCCAGCAGCTTAAGCGGGGGACAGAACACCGGGGAGCTGTTTTTT.

The V call is TRBV5-1, the J call TRBJ2-7; no clear D gene. This CDR3 has 13 amino acids. Trimming removed 3 bases from V and 7 bases from J, with 14 bases in between. Germline-derived CDR1 and CDR2 are SGHRS and YFSETQ. DNA for the CDR3: TGCGCCAGCAGCTCCTGGGTGGGCCGGGAGCAGTACTTC. The encoded protein is CASSSWVGREQYF.

This chain links TRBV5-1 with TRBJ1-1; 12 bases fit TRBD1. Trimming cost V 4 bases and J 2 bases; bases outside gene matches: 6. The germline V gene encodes CDR1 SGHRS and CDR2 YFSETQ. The CDR3 is 16 residues long. CDR3 DNA: TGCGCCAGCAGCACCCGGGACAGGGGGCTTAACACTGAAGCTTTCTTT. Amino acids: CASSTRDRGLNTEAFF.

The gene calls are TRBV5-4 and TRBJ1-2; the D gene is possibly TRBD1 (6 bases). Deletions cut 4 bases from V and 3 bases from J, with 16 bases between. The CDR3 sequence is 15 residues long. Germline CDR1 is SGHNT and CDR2 is YYREEE (reference sequence). CDR3 bases: TGTGCCAGCAGCCCCTCAGGGACATTGTACTATGGCTACACCTTC. Its protein is CASSPSGTLYYGYTF.

J is TRBJ1-2 and V is TRBV2, with TRBD1 as a possible D gene (5 bases). The CDR3 extends over 14 amino acids. V lost 7 bases to trimming and J lost 2 bases, with 14 bases between them. Per the germline V gene, CDR1 is SNHLY and CDR2 is FYNNEI. The CDR3 region is CASTEQGNNYGYTF. In DNA form, the CDR3 reads TGTGCCAGCACGGAGCAGGGAAACAACTATGGCTACACCTTC.

The chain has TRBV30 and TRBJ1-1; the D is unclear. The length of the CDR3 is 14 residues. Looked up from germline, CDR1 is GTSNPN and CDR2 is SVGIG (reference sequence). V lost 1 base and J lost 8, with 17 bases in between. CDR3 coding DNA: TGTGCCTGGAGTGGGGCGGCGTGGACTGGGGAAGCTTTCTTT. It translates to CAWSGAAWTGEAFF.

The chain carries TRBV11-2 and TRBJ1-4; possible D gene TRBD1, 5 bases. The V end lost 1 base, the J end lost 3 bases, and 9 bases lay between the germline ends. The germline V gene encodes CDR1 SGHAT and CDR2 FQNNGV. The CDR3 length is 15 residues. The DNA for the CDR3 is TGTGCCAGCAGCTTAGTGGCAGGGCCTAATGAAAAACTGTTTTTT. This translates into CASSLVAGPNEKLFF.

This rearrangement joins TRBV6-6 to TRBJ1-1; a weak D match, TRBD1 (6 bases). The length of the CDR3 is 11 residues. Germline assignment: CDR1 MNHNY and CDR2 SVGAGI (reference sequence). Trimming shortened V by 6 bases and J by 8 bases, and 10 bases separated the two germline ends. This CDR3 is CASRIQGEAFF. DNA of the CDR3: TGTGCCAGCAGGATTCAGGGGGAAGCTTTCTTT.

This clone occurred a few times. The chain has TRBV19 and TRBJ1-6, with 10 bases aligning to TRBD1. V trimming: 4 bases; J trimming: 9 bases; junction bases outside the gene matches: 6. CDR3 length: 15 amino acids. CDR1 and CDR2 (germline): LNHDA, SQIVND (reference sequence). CDR3 in amino acids: CASSTDRGLGSPLHF. The DNA of the CDR3 is TGTGCCAGTAGTACGGACAGGGGGTTGGGTTCACCCCTCCACTTT.

In this sample, this clone turned up a few times. The chain carries TRBV4-2 and TRBJ2-7; 10 positions agree with TRBD2. The CDR3 covers 16 residues. Germline CDR1 and CDR2: LGHNA and YNFKEQ. Trimming cost V 3 bases and J 2 bases; bases outside gene matches: 7. The CDR3 DNA sequence: TGTGCCAGCAGCCACCGAACTAGCGGGGCTACCTACGAGCAGTACTTC. Protein product: CASSHRTSGATYEQYF.

Here the CDR3 DNA reads TGTGCCAGCAGCCCCACTAGCGGGGGGAACACCGGGGAGCTGTTTTTT. Protein sequence: CASSPTSGGNTGELFF. The chain joins TRBV4-2 to TRBJ2-2; 11 bases match TRBD2. CDR1 and CDR2 from the germline V gene are LGHNA and YNFKEQ. J was trimmed by 1 base and V by 4 bases; bases with no gene match: 2. The CDR3 length is 16 residues.

The V call is TRBV20-1, the J call TRBJ1-2; D is ambiguous. The CDR3 loop spans 10 amino acids. The germline CDR1 and CDR2 sequences are DFQATT and SNEGSKA (reference sequence). V was clipped by 5 bases and J by 8 bases, with 9 bases between them. The CDR3 sequence is CSAAPGGYTF. CDR3 nucleotides: TGCAGTGCTGCCCCGGGGGGCTACACCTTC.

This chain uses TRBV5-4 with TRBJ2-2; TRBD2 aligns across 11 bases. The CDR3 runs 16 residues. After removal of 5 bases from V and 4 bases from J, the junction contained 7 bases not matched to a gene. The V gene's germline CDR1 is SGHNT and CDR2 YYREEE (reference sequence). The CDR3 sequence: CASSPDLAGGTGELFF. For the CDR3, the DNA is TGTGCCAGCAGTCCCGACCTAGCGGGGGGCACCGGGGAGCTGTTTTTT.

The chain has TRBV11-2 and TRBJ2-1, with 11 nucleotides matching TRBD2. Germline CDR1 SGHAT, CDR2 FQNNGV. The CDR3 spans 16 residues. V dropped 3 bases and J dropped 4; count of bases not matched to a gene: 5. The CDR3 nucleotides are TGTGCCAGCAGCTTTGTCGCTAGCGGGGGGTACAATGAGCAGTTCTTC. Amino acid sequence: CASSFVASGGYNEQFF.

Turning to this clone: The junction departs from germline at one end; a sequencing error may be responsible. The chain uses TRBV18 and TRBJ1-1, with D perhaps TRBD1 (6 bases). This CDR3 has 11 amino acids. CDR1 and CDR2 from the germline V gene are KGHSH and LQKENI. CDR3: CASSPQAGAHF. The DNA of the CDR3 is TGTGCCAGCTCACCACAAGCAGGGGCCCACTTT.

This clone was counted once. The chain links TRBV5-6 to TRBJ1-2; 7 bases agree with TRBD1. V shed 4 bases and J 4 bases; nucleotides not matched to a gene: 4. This CDR3 region has 13 residues. From germline, CDR1 is SGHDT and CDR2 YYEEEE. CDR3 sequence: CASSVTGTYGYTF. The CDR3 DNA follows: TGTGCCAGCAGCGTGACAGGGACCTATGGCTACACCTTC. Full variable domain (missing parts from reference TRBV5-6 and TRBJ1-2): DAGVTQSPTHLIKTRGQQVTLRCSPKSGHDTVSWYQQALGQGPQFIFQYYEEEERQRGNFPDRFSGHQFPNYSSELNVNALLLGDSALYLCASSVTGTYGYTFGSGTRLTVV.

This clone has only one observation. The chain uses TRBV6-5 and TRBJ1-2, with TRBD1 identical over 8 bases. The CDR3 is 14 amino acids. Germline V gives CDR1 MNHEY, CDR2 SVGAGI. Losses at the gene ends were 5 bases for V and 4 bases for J; bases not matched to a gene: 6. The CDR3 protein is CASSLGQGGYGYTF. CDR3 in DNA: TGTGCCAGCAGTCTCGGACAGGGCGGCTATGGCTACACCTTC.

The chain carries TRBV5-6 and TRBJ2-5; 11 bases match TRBD2. This CDR3 contains 15 residues. J gave up 2 bases and V 4 bases, and 4 bases lay outside the gene matches. Germline CDR1 SGHDT, CDR2 YYEEEE. The CDR3 sequence is CASSRGLAAQETQYF. The CDR3 nucleotides read TGTGCCAGCAGCCGGGGACTAGCGGCACAAGAGACCCAGTACTTC.

The chain is built from TRBV5-1 and TRBJ1-4; D call uncertain. V lost 0 bases to trimming and J lost 0 bases, with 9 bases between them. Germline CDR1 SGHRS, CDR2 YFSETQ. The CDR3 sequence is 16 residues long. The DNA of the CDR3 is TGCGCCAGCAGCTTGGCCAGGCGGGCAACTAATGAAAAACTGTTTTTT. Translating it yields CASSLARRATNEKLFF.

V and J are TRBV2 and TRBJ1-3; D unclear. The CDR3 loop spans 11 amino acids. Deletions cut 7 bases from V and 3 bases from J, with 4 bases between. Germline V gene data show CDR1 as SNHLY and CDR2 as FYNNEI. The DNA of the CDR3 is TGTGCCAGCACAGGTGGAAACACCATATATTTT. Its translation: CASTGGNTIYF.

This clone came up once. The J gene is TRBJ1-2, the V gene TRBV14, with 10 bases lining up with TRBD1. This CDR3 contains 15 residues. CDR1 is SGHDN and CDR2 is FVKESK in the germline V gene. V lost 3 bases and J lost 4; bases outside the gene matches: 5. The CDR3 sequence: CASSQRQGAFYGYTF. CDR3 nucleotides: TGTGCCAGCAGCCAGAGACAGGGGGCTTTCTATGGCTACACCTTC.

This chain joins TRBV7-6 and TRBJ2-7; 8 nucleotides agree with TRBD1. The CDR3 totals 13 residues. V dropped 6 bases and J dropped 7; count of bases not matched to a gene: 8. Per the germline V gene, CDR1 is SGHVS and CDR2 is FNYEAQ. The CDR3, as DNA: TGTGCCAGCAGTAGACAGGGGCTTAGGGAGCAGTACTTC. This sequence encodes CASSRQGLREQYF.